Each of the 18 T cell receptor beta chains below was sequenced from the same sample in a study of PD-1 blockade in classical Hodgkin lymphoma. TCRdb keeps only in-frame clones here, not all; method: immunoSEQ multiplex PCR. There are about 33,000 clones in the sample; roughly 76% occur only once, and almost 4% lies in the top ten. This sample's time point: cycle 4 day 1 (C4D1), after 5 to 7 weeks of nivolumab. There was relapse after autologous stem cell transplantation in every patient, and there was variation in brentuximab vedotin exposure. This specimen was peripheral blood mononuclear cells (PBMCs), taken before the fourth cycle of nivolumab. All receptors derive from a human donor with classical Hodgkin lymphoma.

This clone was seen a few times. The chain uses TRBV6-5 and TRBJ2-7; tentative D call: TRBD1 (7 bases). Trimming pared 2 bases from V and 6 bases from J, leaving 11 bases between. The germline gives CDR1 MNHEY, CDR2 SVGAGI. The CDR3 covers 13 residues. The CDR3 region has the DNA TGTGCCAGCAGTTACGAGGAGGGGGCCGAGCAGTACTTC. Translating gives CASSYEEGAEQYF.

This clone was seen a handful of times. This chain uses TRBV4-1 with TRBJ2-7; maybe TRBD1 (5 bases). The V end was cut by 1 base, the J end by 5 bases, with 12 bases between. Germline V gives CDR1 MGHRA, CDR2 YSYEKL. The CDR3 is made up of 14 amino acids. Written as DNA, the CDR3 is TGCGCCAGCAGCCAAGTCCAGGGAATCAACGAGCAGTACTTC. Translated, it gives CASSQVQGINEQYF.

This clone came up once. The chain is built from TRBV4-3 and TRBJ2-3; no clear D. This CDR3 region has 14 residues. Trimming pared 1 base from V and 4 bases from J, leaving 9 bases between. Germline CDR1 LGHNA, CDR2 YSLEER. Here the CDR3 reads CASSQVYSPDTQYF. DNA for the CDR3: TGCGCCAGCAGCCAAGTTTATAGCCCAGATACGCAGTATTTT.

The chain is built from TRBV27 and TRBJ2-1; 9 bases fit TRBD2. Germline CDR1 and CDR2: MNHEY and SMNVEV (reference sequence). The CDR3 loop spans 14 amino acids. Unmatched junction bases numbered 7, after V lost 5 bases and J lost 8 bases. CDR3 nucleotides: TGTGCCAGCAGTGTAATAGCGGGAGTAGATGAGCAGTTCTTC. Protein: CASSVIAGVDEQFF.

This CDR3 reads CASSPVIRTGHVEVNYEQYF. The CDR3 nucleotides are TGTGCCAGCAGTCCCGTCATCCGGACAGGGCACGTCGAAGTTAACTACGAGCAGTACTTC. The V call is TRBV28, the J call TRBJ2-7, with 8 positions matching TRBD1. The CDR3 is 20 amino acids. The germline V gene encodes CDR1 MDHEN and CDR2 SYDVKM. With V trimmed by 5 bases and J by 3 bases, 24 bases remained unmatched. The entire variable domain, with the rest obtained from reference TRBV28 and TRBJ2-7, is as follows: DVKVTQSSRYLVKRTGEKVFLECVQDMDHENMFWYRQDPGLGLRLIYFSYDVKMKEKGDIPEGYSVSREKKERFSLILESASTNQTSMYLCASSPVIRTGHVEVNYEQYFGPGTRLTVT.

V and J are TRBV21-1 and TRBJ1-5; the D call in the table, TRBD1, was not verified against the DNA. TRBV21-1 is labeled a pseudogene. The CDR3 runs 16 residues. The CDR3 DNA sequence: TGTGCCAGCAGGACCGATAAAACAGGGTGCAATCAGCCCCAGCATTTT. It is translated as CASRTDKTGCNQPQHF.

V gene TRBV7-6 combines with J gene TRBJ1-1; D ambiguous. The V and J ends lost 5 bases and 4 bases respectively, with 17 bases between them. This CDR3 contains 15 residues. The germline V gene encodes CDR1 SGHVS and CDR2 FNYEAQ. This CDR3 reads CASSVDSPGTTEAFF. The CDR3, as DNA: TGTGCCAGCAGCGTGGATTCGCCGGGAACCACTGAAGCTTTCTTT.

The V gene is TRBV7-7, the J gene TRBJ2-6; tentative D call: TRBD2 (6 bases). Between the trimmed V and J ends, which lost 8 bases and 9 bases, there was a span of 14 bases. CDR1 is SSHAT and CDR2 is FNYEAQ in the germline V gene (reference sequence). The CDR3 sequence is 13 residues long. CDR3 nucleotide sequence: TGTGCCAGCCCCACCCGGGGGATCAACGTCCTGACTTTC. Protein sequence: CASPTRGINVLTF.

The gene calls are TRBV25-1 and TRBJ1-5, with no clear D. Looked up from germline, CDR1 is MGHDK and CDR2 is SYGVNS. V lost 1 base to trimming and J lost 2 bases, with 12 bases between them. The CDR3 length is 16 residues. DNA of the CDR3: TGTGCCAGCAGTGAATTGGGATGGGAAGGCAATCAGCCCCAGCATTTT. The encoded protein is CASSELGWEGNQPQHF.

The chain uses TRBV25-1 and TRBJ2-3; D is unresolved. Trimming removed 4 bases from V and 4 bases from J, with 12 bases in between. This CDR3 has 14 residues. The germline V gene encodes CDR1 MGHDK and CDR2 SYGVNS. CDR3 in amino acids: CASSGWESADTQYF. The DNA of the CDR3 is TGTGCCAGCAGTGGTTGGGAATCGGCAGATACGCAGTATTTT.

J is TRBJ2-7 and V is TRBV6-5; D may be TRBD1 (5 bases). Germline V gene lookup returns CDR1 MNHEY and CDR2 SVGAGI. The CDR3 is made up of 13 amino acids. V lost 6 bases to trimming and J lost 6 bases, with 15 bases between them. The CDR3 spells CASRRGRTSEQYF. CDR3 nucleotide sequence: TGTGCCAGCAGAAGGGGTCGGACGTCCGAGCAGTACTTC.

This clone was seen a few times. J is TRBJ1-2 and V is TRBV27; 11 nucleotides line up with TRBD1. The CDR3 consists of 17 residues. Losses at the gene ends were 10 bases for V and 4 bases for J; bases not matched to a gene: 17. CDR1 is MNHEY, CDR2 SMNVEV, per germline (reference sequence). CDR3 region: CATGPDRGLSTSYGYTF. As DNA, the CDR3 is TGTGCCACTGGTCCGGACAGGGGGCTATCGACTTCCTATGGCTACACCTTC.

The chain couples TRBV5-1 to TRBJ2-2; 8 positions agree with TRBD2. The CDR3 length is 15 residues. Trimming took 6 bases from V and 5 from J; bases not matched to a gene: 9. Germline V gene sequence: CDR1 SGHRS, CDR2 YFSETQ. The CDR3 nucleotides are TGCGCCAGCATTTACGGGGGGGCCAGTACCGGGGAGCTGTTTTTT. Protein product: CASIYGGASTGELFF.

This sequence joins TRBV5-1 and TRBJ2-1; D gene uncertain. The V gene lost 5 bases and the J gene lost 2 bases, with 11 bases spanning the gap. The V gene's germline CDR1 is SGHRS and CDR2 YFSETQ. This CDR3 is 14 amino acids long. The CDR3 reads CASRVSSAYNEQFF. The CDR3 nucleotides are TGCGCCAGCAGAGTTTCGAGCGCCTACAATGAGCAGTTCTTC.

V usage is TRBV7-9 and J usage is TRBJ2-2; no definite D call. The CDR3 is 13 residues long. V gave up 1 base and J gave up 11 bases, with 11 bases separating them. Germline CDR1 and CDR2: SEHNR and FQNEAQ (reference sequence). CDR3 loop: CASSLEGWKELFF. The CDR3 DNA reads as TGTGCCAGCAGCTTAGAAGGGTGGAAAGAGCTGTTTTTT.

This chain connects TRBV18 to TRBJ1-2; 7 bases are shared with TRBD1. The germline gives CDR1 KGHSH, CDR2 LQKENI. After removal of 3 bases from V and 6 bases from J, the junction contained 13 bases not matched to a gene. This CDR3 is built from 16 residues. Here the CDR3 DNA reads TGTGCCAGCTCACCTATGGACAGGTTCTTAGCCGATGGCTACACCTTC. Its protein is CASSPMDRFLADGYTF.

The chain combines TRBV10-3 with TRBJ1-1; maybe TRBD1 (5 bases). The ends were cut back, 0 bases at V and 1 base at J, with 18 bases in the middle. The germline gives CDR1 ENHRY, CDR2 SYGVKD. The CDR3 covers 18 residues. CDR3: CAISESMVAGRRNTEAFF. The CDR3 DNA reads TGTGCCATCAGTGAGTCTATGGTAGCGGGACGGAGGAACACTGAAGCTTTCTTT.

J is TRBJ2-7 and V is TRBV14, with D uncertain. There are 12 residues in the CDR3. The ends were cut back, 1 base at V and 4 bases at J, with 5 bases in the middle. Germline V gene lookup returns CDR1 SGHDN and CDR2 FVKESK. The CDR3 DNA reads as TGTGCCAGCAGCCAAGTGTGGTACGAGCAGTACTTC. This codes for CASSQVWYEQYF. Full variable domain (remainder filled in from reference TRBV14 and TRBJ2-7): EAGVTQFPSHSVIEKGQTVTLRCDPISGHDNLYWYRRVMGKEIKFLLHFVKESKQDESGMPNNRFLAERTGGTYSTLKVQPAELEDSGVYFCASSQVWYEQYFGPGTRLTVT.